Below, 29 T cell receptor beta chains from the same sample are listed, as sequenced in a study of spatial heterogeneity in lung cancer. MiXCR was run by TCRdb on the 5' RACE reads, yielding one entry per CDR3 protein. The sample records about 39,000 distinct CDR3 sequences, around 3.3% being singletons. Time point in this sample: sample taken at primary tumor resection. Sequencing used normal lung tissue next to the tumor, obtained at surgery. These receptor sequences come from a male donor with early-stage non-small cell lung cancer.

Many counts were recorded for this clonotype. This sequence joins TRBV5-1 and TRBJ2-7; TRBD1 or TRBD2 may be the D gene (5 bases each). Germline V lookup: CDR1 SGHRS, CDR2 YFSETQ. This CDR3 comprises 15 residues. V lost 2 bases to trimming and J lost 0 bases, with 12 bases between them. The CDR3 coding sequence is TGCGCCAGCAGCTTCGCAGGGAGAGGCTCCTACGAGCAGTACTTC. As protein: CASSFAGRGSYEQYF.

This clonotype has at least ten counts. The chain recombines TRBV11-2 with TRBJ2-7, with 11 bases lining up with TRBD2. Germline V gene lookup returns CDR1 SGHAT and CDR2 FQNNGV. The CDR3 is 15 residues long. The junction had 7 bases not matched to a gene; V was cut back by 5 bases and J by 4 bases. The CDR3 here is CASSPMGLAVYEQYF. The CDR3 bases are TGTGCCAGCAGCCCGATGGGACTAGCGGTGTACGAGCAGTACTTC.

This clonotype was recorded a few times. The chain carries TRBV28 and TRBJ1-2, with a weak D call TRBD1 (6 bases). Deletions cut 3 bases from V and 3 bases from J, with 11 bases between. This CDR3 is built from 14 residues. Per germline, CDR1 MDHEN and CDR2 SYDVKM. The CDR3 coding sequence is TGTGCCAGCAGTTTGGGCGACAGGTACTATGGCTACACCTTC. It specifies CASSLGDRYYGYTF.

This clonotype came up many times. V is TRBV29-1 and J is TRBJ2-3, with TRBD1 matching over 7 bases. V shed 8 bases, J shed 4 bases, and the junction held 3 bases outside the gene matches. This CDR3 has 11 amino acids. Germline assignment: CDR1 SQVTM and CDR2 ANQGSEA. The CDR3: CSLQGADTQYF. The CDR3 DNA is TGCAGCCTTCAGGGGGCAGATACGCAGTATTTT.

DNA for the CDR3: TGCAGTGCTTTCGGGGGGCGTAGCACTGAAGCTTTCTTT. Residues: CSAFGGRSTEAFF. V and J are TRBV20-1 and TRBJ1-1; TRBD1 is a possible D gene (6 bases). The germline V gene encodes CDR1 DFQATT and CDR2 SNEGSKA (reference sequence). The V gene lost 5 bases and the J gene lost 4 bases, with 14 bases spanning the gap. The CDR3 loop spans 13 amino acids.

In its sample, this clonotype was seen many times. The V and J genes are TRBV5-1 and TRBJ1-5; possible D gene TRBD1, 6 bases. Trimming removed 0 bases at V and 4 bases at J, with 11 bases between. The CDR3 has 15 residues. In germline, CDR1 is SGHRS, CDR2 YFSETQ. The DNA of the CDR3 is TGCGCCAGCAGCTTGGAAGGACAGTTAAATCAGCCCCAGCATTTT. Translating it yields CASSLEGQLNQPQHF.

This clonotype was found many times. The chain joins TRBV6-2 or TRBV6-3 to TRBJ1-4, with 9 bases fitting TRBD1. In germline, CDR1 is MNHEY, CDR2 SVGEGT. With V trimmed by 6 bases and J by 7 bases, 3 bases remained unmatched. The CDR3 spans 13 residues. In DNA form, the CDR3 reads TGTGCCAGCAGGGGACAGGGAAGTGAAAAACTGTTTTTT. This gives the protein CASRGQGSEKLFF.

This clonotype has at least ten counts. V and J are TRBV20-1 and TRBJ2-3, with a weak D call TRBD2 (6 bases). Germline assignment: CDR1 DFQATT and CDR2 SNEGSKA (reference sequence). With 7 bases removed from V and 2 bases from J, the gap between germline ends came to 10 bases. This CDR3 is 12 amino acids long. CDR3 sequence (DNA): TGCAGTGGAAGGACTACCACAGATACGCAGTATTTT. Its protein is CSGRTTTDTQYF.

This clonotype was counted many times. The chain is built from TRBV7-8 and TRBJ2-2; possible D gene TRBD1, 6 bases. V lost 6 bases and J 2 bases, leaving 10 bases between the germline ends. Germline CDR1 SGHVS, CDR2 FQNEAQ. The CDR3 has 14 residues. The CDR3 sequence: CASRKQGNTGELFF. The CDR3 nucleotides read TGTGCCAGCAGAAAACAGGGTAACACCGGGGAGCTGTTTTTT.

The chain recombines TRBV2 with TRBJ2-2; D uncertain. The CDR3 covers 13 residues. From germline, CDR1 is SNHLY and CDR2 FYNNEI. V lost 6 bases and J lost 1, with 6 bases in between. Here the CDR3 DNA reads TGTGCCAGCAGCCCCCAGAACACCGGGGAGCTGTTTTTT. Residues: CASSPQNTGELFF.

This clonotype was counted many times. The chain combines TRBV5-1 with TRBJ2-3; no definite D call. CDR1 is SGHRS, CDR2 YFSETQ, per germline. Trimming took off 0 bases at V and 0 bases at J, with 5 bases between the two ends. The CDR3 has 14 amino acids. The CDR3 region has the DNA TGCGCCAGCAGCTTGGCGCAGAGCACAGATACGCAGTATTTT. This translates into CASSLAQSTDTQYF.

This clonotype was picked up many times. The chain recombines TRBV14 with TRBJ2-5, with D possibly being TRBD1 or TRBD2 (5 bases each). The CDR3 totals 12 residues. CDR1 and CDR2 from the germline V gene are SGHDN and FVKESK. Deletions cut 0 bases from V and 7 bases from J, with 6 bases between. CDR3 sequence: CASSQEGTTQYF. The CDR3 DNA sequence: TGTGCCAGCAGCCAAGAGGGGACGACCCAGTACTTC.

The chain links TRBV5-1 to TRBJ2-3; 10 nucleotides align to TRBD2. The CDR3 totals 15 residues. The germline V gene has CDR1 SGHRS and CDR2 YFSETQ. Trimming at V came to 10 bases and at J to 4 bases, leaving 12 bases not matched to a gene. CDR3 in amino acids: CASTLTSGKADTQYF. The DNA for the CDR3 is TGCGCCTCCACCCTAACTAGCGGGAAAGCAGATACGCAGTATTTT. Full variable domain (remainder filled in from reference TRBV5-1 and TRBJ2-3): KAGVTQTPRYLIKTRGQQVTLSCSPISGHRSVSWYQQTPGQGLQFLFEYFSETQRNKGNFPGRFSGRQFSNSRSEMNVSTLELGDSALYLCASTLTSGKADTQYFGPGTRLTVL.

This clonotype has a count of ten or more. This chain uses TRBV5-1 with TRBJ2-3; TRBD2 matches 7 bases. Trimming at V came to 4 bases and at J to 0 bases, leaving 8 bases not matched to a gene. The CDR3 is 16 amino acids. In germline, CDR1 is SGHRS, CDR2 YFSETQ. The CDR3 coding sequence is TGCGCCAGCAGCCCAGGACTAGACTCGAGCACAGATACGCAGTATTTT. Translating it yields CASSPGLDSSTDTQYF.

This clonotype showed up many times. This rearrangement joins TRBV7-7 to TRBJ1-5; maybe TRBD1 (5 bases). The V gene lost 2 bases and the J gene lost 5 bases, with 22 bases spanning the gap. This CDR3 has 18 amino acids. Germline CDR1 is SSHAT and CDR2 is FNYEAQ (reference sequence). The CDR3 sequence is CASSLTTSARTRHQPQHF. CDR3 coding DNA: TGTGCCAGCAGCTTAACCACCTCGGCCCGGACAAGGCATCAGCCCCAGCATTTT.

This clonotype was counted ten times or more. The CDR3, as DNA: TGTGCCATCGGCAGGGCAGCCCTTAGCACAGATACGCAGTATTTT. It yields the protein CAIGRAALSTDTQYF. The chain joins TRBV10-3 to TRBJ2-3, with D maybe TRBD1 (5 bases). Trimming removed 8 bases at V and 0 bases at J, with 15 bases between. This CDR3 contains 15 residues. CDR1 ENHRY and CDR2 SYGVKD come from the germline V gene.

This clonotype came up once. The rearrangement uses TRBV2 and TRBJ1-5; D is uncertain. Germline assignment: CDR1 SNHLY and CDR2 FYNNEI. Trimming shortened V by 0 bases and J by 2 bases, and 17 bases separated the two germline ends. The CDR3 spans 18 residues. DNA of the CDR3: TGTGCCAGCAGTGAAGCGCTTTCTGGATCCTACGGCAATCAGCCCCAGCATTTT. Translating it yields CASSEALSGSYGNQPQHF. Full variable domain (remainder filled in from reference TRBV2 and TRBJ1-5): EPEVTQTPSHQVTQMGQEVILRCVPISNHLYFYWYRQILGQKVEFLVSFYNNEISEKSEIFDDQFSVERPDGSNFTLKIRSTKLEDSAMYFCASSEALSGSYGNQPQHFGDGTRLSIL.

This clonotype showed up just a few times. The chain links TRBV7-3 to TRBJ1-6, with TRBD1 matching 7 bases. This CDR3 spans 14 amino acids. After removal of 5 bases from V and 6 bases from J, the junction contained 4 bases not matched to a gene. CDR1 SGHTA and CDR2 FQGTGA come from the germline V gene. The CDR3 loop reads CASSPTGTNSPLHF. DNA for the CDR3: TGTGCCAGCAGCCCGACAGGGACTAATTCACCCCTCCACTTT. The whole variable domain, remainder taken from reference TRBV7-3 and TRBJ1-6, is GAGVSQTPSNKVTEKGKYVELRCDPISGHTALYWYRQSLGQGPEFLIYFQGTGAADDSGLPNDRFFAVRPEGSVSTLKIQRTERGDSAVYLCASSPTGTNSPLHFGNGTRLTVT.

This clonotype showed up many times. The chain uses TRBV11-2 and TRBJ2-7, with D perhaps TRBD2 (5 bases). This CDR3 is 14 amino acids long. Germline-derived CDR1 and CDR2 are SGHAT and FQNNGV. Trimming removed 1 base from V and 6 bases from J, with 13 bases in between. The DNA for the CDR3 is TGTGCCAGCAGCTTAGTGGGGTCCGCGGGCGAGCAGTACTTC. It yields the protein CASSLVGSAGEQYF.

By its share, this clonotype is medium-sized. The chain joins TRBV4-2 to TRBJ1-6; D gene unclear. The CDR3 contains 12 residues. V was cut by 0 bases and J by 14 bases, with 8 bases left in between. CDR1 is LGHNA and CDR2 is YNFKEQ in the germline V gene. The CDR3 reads CASSQEGPALHF. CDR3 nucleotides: TGTGCCAGCAGCCAAGAAGGGCCAGCCCTCCACTTT.

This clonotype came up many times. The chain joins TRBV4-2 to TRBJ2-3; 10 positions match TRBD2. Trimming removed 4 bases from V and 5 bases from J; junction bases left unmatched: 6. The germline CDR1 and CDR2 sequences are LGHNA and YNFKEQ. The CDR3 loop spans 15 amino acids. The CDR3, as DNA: TGTGCCAGCAGCCTTGAGCGGGAGGGCCGAGATACGCAGTATTTT. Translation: CASSLEREGRDTQYF.

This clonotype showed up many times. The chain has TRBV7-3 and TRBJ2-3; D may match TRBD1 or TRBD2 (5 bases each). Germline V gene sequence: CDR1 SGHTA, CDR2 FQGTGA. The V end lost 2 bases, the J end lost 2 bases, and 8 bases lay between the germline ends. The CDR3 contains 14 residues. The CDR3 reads CASSLGGDTDTQYF. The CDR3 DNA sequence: TGTGCCAGCAGCTTAGGGGGAGACACAGATACGCAGTATTTT.

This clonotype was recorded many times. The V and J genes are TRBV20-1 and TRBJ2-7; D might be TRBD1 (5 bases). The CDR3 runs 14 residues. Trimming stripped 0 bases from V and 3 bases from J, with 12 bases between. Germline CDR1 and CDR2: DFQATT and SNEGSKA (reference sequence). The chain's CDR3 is CSARDRTPNYEQYF. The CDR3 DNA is TGCAGTGCTAGAGACCGGACACCCAACTACGAGCAGTACTTC.

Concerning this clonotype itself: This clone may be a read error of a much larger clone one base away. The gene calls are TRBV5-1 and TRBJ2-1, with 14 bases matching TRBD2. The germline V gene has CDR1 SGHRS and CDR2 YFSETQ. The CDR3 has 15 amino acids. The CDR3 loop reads CVSSWGLAGAVEQFF. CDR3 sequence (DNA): TGCGTCAGCAGCTGGGGACTAGCGGGAGCGGTTGAGCAGTTCTTC. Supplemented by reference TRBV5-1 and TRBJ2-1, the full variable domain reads KAGVTQTPRYLIKTRGQQVTLSCSPISGHRSVSWYQQTPGQGLQFLFEYFSETQRNKGNFPGRFSGRQFSNSRSEMNVSTLELGDSALYLCVSSWGLAGAVEQFFGPGTRLTVL.

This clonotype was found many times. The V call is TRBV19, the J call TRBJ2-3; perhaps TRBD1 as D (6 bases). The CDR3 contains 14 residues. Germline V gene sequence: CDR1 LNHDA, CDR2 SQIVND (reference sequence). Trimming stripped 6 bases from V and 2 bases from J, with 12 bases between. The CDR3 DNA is TGTGCCAGTAGGACAGGAGCCGCCACAGATACGCAGTATTTT. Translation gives CASRTGAATDTQYF.

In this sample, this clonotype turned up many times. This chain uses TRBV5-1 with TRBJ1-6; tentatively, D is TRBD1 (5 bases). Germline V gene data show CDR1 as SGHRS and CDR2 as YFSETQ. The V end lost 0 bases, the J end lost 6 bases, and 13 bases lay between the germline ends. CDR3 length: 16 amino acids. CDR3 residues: CASSLGPQGPNSPLHF. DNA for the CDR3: TGCGCCAGCAGCTTGGGGCCCCAGGGCCCTAATTCACCCCTCCACTTT.

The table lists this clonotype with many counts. The CDR3 sequence: CSGRENYGYTF. The DNA for the CDR3 is TGCAGCGGCAGGGAAAACTATGGCTACACCTTC. The chain carries TRBV29-1 and TRBJ1-2; maybe TRBD1 (5 bases). Germline lookup yields CDR1 SQVTM and CDR2 ANQGSEA. The CDR3 totals 11 residues. The V gene lost 7 bases and the J gene lost 2 bases, with 8 bases spanning the gap.

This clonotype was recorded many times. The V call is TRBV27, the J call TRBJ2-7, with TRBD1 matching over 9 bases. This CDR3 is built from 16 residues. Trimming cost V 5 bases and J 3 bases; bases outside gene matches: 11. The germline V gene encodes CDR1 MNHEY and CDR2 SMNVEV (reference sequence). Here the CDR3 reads CASSRPGQGFFYEQYF. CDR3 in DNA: TGTGCCAGCAGTAGACCGGGACAGGGCTTTTTCTACGAGCAGTACTTC.

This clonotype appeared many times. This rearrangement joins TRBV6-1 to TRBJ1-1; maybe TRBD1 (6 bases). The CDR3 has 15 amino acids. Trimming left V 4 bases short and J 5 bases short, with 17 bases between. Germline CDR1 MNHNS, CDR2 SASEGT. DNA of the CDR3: TGTGCCAGCAGTGCGAAATTACAGGGCGGTACTGAAGCTTTCTTT. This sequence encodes CASSAKLQGGTEAFF.